Each of the 26 T cell receptor beta chains below was sequenced from the same sample in a study of blood T cell repertoires in COVID-19 (dated by TCRdb to 2018 to 2021). Libraries were built with the immunoSEQ multiplex PCR assay. Sourced from immuneACCESS, this table was stored by TCRdb with only in-frame sequences that have V and J called. A share of the clones is absent; for the studies checked, an unresolved V gene accounts for under half, and the remainder has no known explanation. The sample table holds about 42,000 clones, of which roughly 76% were seen once. The top ten constitute under 9% of the sample. The sequenced sample consisted of peripheral blood. The receptor source for this set is a man aged 70-80 years with active or convalescent COVID-19.

This clone was seen a handful of times. The CDR3 sequence: CASSITGEHGELFF. In DNA form, the CDR3 reads TGTGCCAGTAGTATAACAGGGGAACACGGGGAGCTGTTTTTT. V gene TRBV19 combines with J gene TRBJ2-2; 7 bases are shared with TRBD1. V lost 2 bases, J lost 7 bases, and 4 bases stayed unmatched. CDR1 is LNHDA, CDR2 SQIVND, per germline (reference sequence). This CDR3 has 14 residues.

The rearrangement joins TRBV7-3 to TRBJ2-1; 9 bases align to TRBD2. The CDR3 loop spans 15 amino acids. With 4 bases clipped from V and 6 bases from J, the junction kept 7 bases outside the gene matches. Germline loops: CDR1 SGHTA, CDR2 FQGTGA. The CDR3 here is CASSSSGTSINEQFF. The DNA of the CDR3 is TGTGCCAGCAGCTCCTCCGGGACTAGCATCAATGAGCAGTTCTTC.

In its sample, this clone was seen a few times. This sequence joins TRBV18 and TRBJ2-7; the D is unclear. The V gene lost 3 bases and the J gene lost 2 bases, with 11 bases spanning the gap. The length of the CDR3 is 14 residues. Germline V gene data show CDR1 as KGHSH and CDR2 as LQKENI. CDR3 amino acids: CASSPPYPTYEQYF. The CDR3, as DNA: TGTGCCAGCTCACCCCCCTACCCAACCTACGAGCAGTACTTC.

This chain uses TRBV30 with TRBJ2-2, with D perhaps matching TRBD2 (6 bases). Trimming took off 1 base at V and 7 bases at J, with 16 bases between the two ends. Germline V gives CDR1 GTSNPN, CDR2 SVGIG (reference sequence). CDR3 length: 15 amino acids. The CDR3 spells CAWSGAGGGSGELFF. The CDR3 bases are TGTGCCTGGAGTGGTGCAGGTGGGGGGAGCGGGGAGCTGTTTTTT.

This clone has a single count. V gene TRBV4-2 combines with J gene TRBJ1-4, with D possibly being TRBD1 (6 bases). Trimming removed 4 bases from V and 7 bases from J, with 19 bases in between. This CDR3 is built from 16 residues. Germline V gene lookup returns CDR1 LGHNA and CDR2 YNFKEQ. CDR3 DNA: TGTGCCAGCAGCCTAGGGTCCGGGACAAAGGGTGAAAAACTGTTTTTT. Its protein is CASSLGSGTKGEKLFF.

The chain links TRBV5-4 to TRBJ2-4, with 10 bases lining up with TRBD1. Germline V lookup: CDR1 SGHNT, CDR2 YYREEE (reference sequence). V gave up 4 bases and J gave up 0 bases; unmatched junction bases: 1. The CDR3 consists of 15 residues. CDR3 bases: TGTGCCAGCAGCGGACAGGGGGTAGCCAAAAACATTCAGTACTTC. Its translation: CASSGQGVAKNIQYF. The full variable domain, rest sourced from reference TRBV5-4 and TRBJ2-4, is ETGVTQSPTHLIKTRGQQVTLRCSSQSGHNTVSWYQQALGQGPQFIFQYYREEENGRGNFPPRFSGLQFPNYSSELNVNALELDDSALYLCASSGQGVAKNIQYFGAGTRLSVL.

The chain is built from TRBV5-1 and TRBJ1-2; 8 bases match TRBD1. Germline lookup yields CDR1 SGHRS and CDR2 YFSETQ. This CDR3 region has 14 residues. With 0 bases clipped from V and 5 bases from J, the junction kept 3 bases outside the gene matches. The CDR3 here is CASSLDGQGYGYTF. Written as DNA, the CDR3 is TGCGCCAGCAGCTTGGATGGACAGGGATATGGCTACACCTTC.

Concerning this clone: One junction end disagrees with the germline gene, perhaps due to a read error. This chain uses TRBV6-1 with TRBJ2-7, with D perhaps matching TRBD2 (5 bases). Per the germline V gene, CDR1 is MNHNS and CDR2 is SASEGT. The CDR3 is made up of 12 amino acids. CDR3 coding DNA: TGTGCCAGCAGGGAAGACTACGGCGAGCAGTACTTC. Amino acid sequence: CASREDYGEQYF.

This chain links TRBV13 with TRBJ2-2; perhaps TRBD1 as D (5 bases). The germline V gene encodes CDR1 PRHDT and CDR2 FYEKMQ (reference sequence). This CDR3 is 15 amino acids long. Trimming stripped 5 bases from V and 6 bases from J, with 16 bases between. CDR3 sequence: CASSRQGRYAGELFF. The DNA for the CDR3 is TGTGCCAGCAGCCGCCAGGGCAGGTACGCCGGGGAGCTGTTTTTT.

The gene calls are TRBV9 and TRBJ1-1, with a possible D match to TRBD1 (5 bases). The V and J ends lost 2 bases and 2 bases respectively, with 10 bases between them. This CDR3 is 14 amino acids long. Germline lookup yields CDR1 SGDLS and CDR2 YYNGEE. CDR3 nucleotides: TGTGCCAGCAGCGTGATTGACAGTAACACTGAAGCTTTCTTT. Residues: CASSVIDSNTEAFF.

The CDR3 DNA follows: TGTGCCAGCAGTTTATCGAAAACTAGCGGGGGTGTATGGAATGAGCAGTTCTTC. The encoded protein is CASSLSKTSGGVWNEQFF. The chain is built from TRBV27 and TRBJ2-1, with 11 bases matching TRBD2. The CDR3 has 18 residues. Germline trimming cut 0 bases from V and 7 bases from J; bases unmatched to any gene: 11. CDR1 is MNHEY, CDR2 SMNVEV, per germline (reference sequence).

This chain connects TRBV27 to TRBJ1-3; possibly TRBD1 for D (5 bases). V was pared by 7 bases and J by 2 bases, with 15 bases between. The CDR3 contains 15 residues. Germline V gives CDR1 MNHEY, CDR2 SMNVEV (reference sequence). CDR3 sequence: CASIPRRVTGNTIYF. In nucleotides, the CDR3 is TGTGCCAGCATCCCCCGCAGGGTTACTGGAAACACCATATATTTT.

The chain joins TRBV3-1 (or the pseudogene TRBV3-2) to TRBJ2-7; TRBD2 agrees at 8 bases. Looked up from germline, CDR1 is LGHDT and CDR2 is YNNKEL (reference sequence). CDR3 length: 14 amino acids. The V gene end was trimmed by 0 bases and the J gene end by 5 bases; junction bases not matched to a gene: 3. The CDR3 sequence: CASSQDGRGDEQYF. Written as DNA, the CDR3 is TGTGCCAGCAGCCAAGACGGGAGGGGGGACGAGCAGTACTTC.

The rearrangement uses TRBV6-5 and TRBJ1-2; 9 bases fit TRBD1. Losses at the gene ends were 8 bases for V and 6 bases for J; bases not matched to a gene: 7. The germline CDR1 and CDR2 sequences are MNHEY and SVGAGI. CDR3 length: 13 residues. DNA of the CDR3: TGTGCCAGCTCACCCCGGGACAGGGATGGCTACACCTTC. Amino acids: CASSPRDRDGYTF.

The chain uses TRBV6-5 and TRBJ2-7; D is ambiguous. The germline gives CDR1 MNHEY, CDR2 SVGAGI. This CDR3 region has 13 residues. Trimming cost V 5 bases and J 3 bases, with 11 bases left between them. This chain's CDR3 is CASSNGHYYEQYF. As DNA, the CDR3 is TGTGCCAGCAGTAACGGCCACTACTACGAGCAGTACTTC.

By share of the sample, this clone is medium-sized (0.01 to 0.1%). The chain joins TRBV10-3 to TRBJ1-6; tentative D call: TRBD1 (6 bases). CDR3 size: 16 residues. Per germline, CDR1 ENHRY and CDR2 SYGVKD. V shed 6 bases and J shed 6 bases, with 18 bases lying between them. Here the CDR3 reads CAIRDQSKGVNSPLHF. Written as DNA, the CDR3 is TGTGCCATCAGGGACCAATCTAAGGGGGTTAATTCACCCCTCCACTTT.

This clone was seen only a few times. The rearrangement joins TRBV6-5 to TRBJ1-4, with a weak D call TRBD1 (5 bases). V was trimmed by 10 bases and J by 6 bases, leaving 15 bases between them. The CDR3 runs to 13 residues. Germline V gene data show CDR1 as MNHEY and CDR2 as SVGAGI. The CDR3: CATRGGGHEKLFF. The CDR3 DNA sequence: TGTGCCACCCGGGGGGGAGGTCATGAAAAACTGTTTTTT.

The rearrangement joins TRBV6-6 to TRBJ1-2; TRBD1 agrees at 7 bases. The CDR3 runs 14 residues. The V and J ends lost 7 bases and 2 bases, in that order; junction bases with no gene match: 7. The germline CDR1 and CDR2 sequences are MNHNY and SVGAGI (reference sequence). The CDR3 sequence: CASTTGERNYGYTF. The CDR3 DNA reads TGTGCCAGCACTACAGGGGAGAGAAACTATGGCTACACCTTC.

Here the CDR3 reads CASSSAGGEGTEAFF. In nucleotides, the CDR3 is TGTGCCAGCAGCTCCGCGGGGGGCGAAGGTACTGAAGCTTTCTTT. The chain employs TRBV28 and TRBJ1-1, with D tentatively TRBD1 (6 bases). This CDR3 contains 15 residues. Germline CDR1 MDHEN, CDR2 SYDVKM. V gave up 6 bases and J gave up 5 bases, with 19 bases separating them.

The V call is TRBV18, the J call TRBJ1-1; the match to TRBD1 covers 8 bases. The CDR3 sequence is 15 residues long. Losses at the gene ends were 5 bases for V and 4 bases for J; bases not matched to a gene: 9. CDR1 and CDR2 from the germline V gene are KGHSH and LQKENI. The CDR3 bases are TGTGCCAGCTCAGTCGCAGGGGGCGCGGGCACTGAAGCTTTCTTT. Translating gives CASSVAGGAGTEAFF.

This CDR3 is CASSWRNGEQYF. Written as DNA, the CDR3 is TGTGCCAGCAGCTGGAGGAACGGCGAGCAGTACTTC. The gene calls are TRBV11-3 and TRBJ2-7, with D possibly TRBD2 on 5 matching bases. Trimming shortened V by 4 bases and J by 6 bases, and 10 bases separated the two germline ends. The CDR3 length is 12 residues. Germline V gene lookup returns CDR1 SGHNT and CDR2 YENEEA.

The chain couples TRBV5-1 to TRBJ1-4, with 7 bases matching TRBD1. With 4 bases clipped from V and 0 bases from J, the junction kept 9 bases outside the gene matches. Germline V gives CDR1 SGHRS, CDR2 YFSETQ. The CDR3 loop spans 17 amino acids. CDR3 in DNA: TGCGCCAGCAGCGCCGGCGGACAGGTTGCAACTAATGAAAAACTGTTTTTT. This sequence encodes CASSAGGQVATNEKLFF.

The CDR3 bases are TGTGCCAGCAGTTTCTTCAGCACAGATACGCAGTATTTT. This codes for CASSFFSTDTQYF. The chain combines TRBV27 with TRBJ2-3; D is ambiguous. The CDR3 runs to 13 residues. V was pared by 3 bases and J by 0 bases, with 4 bases between. Germline values: CDR1 MNHEY, CDR2 SMNVEV (reference sequence).

This clone was seen just once. The chain is built from TRBV7-2 and TRBJ1-5; TRBD1 aligns across 7 bases. This CDR3 contains 15 residues. Per the germline V gene, CDR1 is SGHTA and CDR2 is FQGNSA. Trimming at V came to 6 bases and at J to 5 bases, leaving 10 bases not matched to a gene. The chain's CDR3 is CASREQGYSDQPQHF. The CDR3 bases are TGTGCCAGCAGGGAACAGGGGTATAGTGATCAGCCCCAGCATTTT.

V gene TRBV5-1 combines with J gene TRBJ1-3; 9 bases are a match to TRBD1. The CDR3 is 16 amino acids. J gave up 4 bases and V 1 base, and 6 bases lay outside the gene matches. Germline values: CDR1 SGHRS, CDR2 YFSETQ. CDR3 coding DNA: TGCGCCAGCAGCTTGACAGGGGGCGATGACGGAAACACCATATATTTT. Amino acid sequence: CASSLTGGDDGNTIYF.

The chain uses TRBV5-6 and TRBJ1-2; no clear D gene. The CDR3 is 14 residues long. Germline loops: CDR1 SGHDT, CDR2 YYEEEE. V was clipped by 1 base and J by 4 bases, with 11 bases between them. The CDR3 bases are TGTGCCAGCAGCTTGTCAGCAGCAGGCTATGGCTACACCTTC. It specifies CASSLSAAGYGYTF.